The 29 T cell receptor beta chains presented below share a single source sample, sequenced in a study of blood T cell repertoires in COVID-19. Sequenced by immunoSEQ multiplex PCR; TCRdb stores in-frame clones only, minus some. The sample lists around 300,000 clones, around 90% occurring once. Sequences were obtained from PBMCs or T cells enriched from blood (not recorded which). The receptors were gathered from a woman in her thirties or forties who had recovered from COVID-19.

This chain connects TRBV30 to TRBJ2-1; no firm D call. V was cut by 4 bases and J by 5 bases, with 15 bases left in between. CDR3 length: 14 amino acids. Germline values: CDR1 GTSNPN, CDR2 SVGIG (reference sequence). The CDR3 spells CAWTQLTLDNEQFF. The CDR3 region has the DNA TGTGCCTGGACCCAGTTAACGCTGGACAATGAGCAGTTCTTC.

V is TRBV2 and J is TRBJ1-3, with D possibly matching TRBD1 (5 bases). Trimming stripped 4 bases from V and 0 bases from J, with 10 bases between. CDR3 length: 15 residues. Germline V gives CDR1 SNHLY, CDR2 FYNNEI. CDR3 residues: CASSGVGGSGNTIYF. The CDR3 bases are TGTGCCAGCAGTGGGGTCGGGGGCTCTGGAAACACCATATATTTT. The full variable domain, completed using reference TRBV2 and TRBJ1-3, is EPEVTQTPSHQVTQMGQEVILRCVPISNHLYFYWYRQILGQKVEFLVSFYNNEISEKSEIFDDQFSVERPDGSNFTLKIRSTKLEDSAMYFCASSGVGGSGNTIYFGEGSWLTVV.

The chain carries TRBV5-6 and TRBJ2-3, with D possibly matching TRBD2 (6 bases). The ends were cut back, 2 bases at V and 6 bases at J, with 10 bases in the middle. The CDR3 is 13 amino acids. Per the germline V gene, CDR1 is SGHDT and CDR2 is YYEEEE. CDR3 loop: CASSFGSGDTQYF. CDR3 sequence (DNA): TGTGCCAGCAGCTTCGGTAGCGGCGATACGCAGTATTTT.

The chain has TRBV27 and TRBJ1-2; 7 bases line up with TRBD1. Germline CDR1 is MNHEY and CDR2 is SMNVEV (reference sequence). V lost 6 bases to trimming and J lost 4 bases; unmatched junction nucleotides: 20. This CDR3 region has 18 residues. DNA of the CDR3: TGTGCCAGCAGAGCTCCGACAGGGTCGCCCCCTTTAAGCTATGGCTACACCTTC. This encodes CASRAPTGSPPLSYGYTF.

This chain's CDR3 is CASSSASDTDTQYF. The CDR3 DNA sequence: TGTGCCAGCAGTTCGGCTAGCGACACAGATACGCAGTATTTT. This chain connects TRBV6-5 to TRBJ2-3, with D possibly matching TRBD2 (6 bases). The CDR3 is 14 amino acids. V was shortened by 4 bases and J by 2 bases, with 10 bases between the two germline ends. CDR1 is MNHEY, CDR2 SVGAGI, per germline.

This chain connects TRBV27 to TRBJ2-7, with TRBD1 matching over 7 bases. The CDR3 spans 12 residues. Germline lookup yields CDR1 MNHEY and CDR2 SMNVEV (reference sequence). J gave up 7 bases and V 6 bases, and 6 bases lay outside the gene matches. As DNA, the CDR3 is TGTGCCAGCAGCCAAGACAGGGTTGAGCAGTACTTC. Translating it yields CASSQDRVEQYF.

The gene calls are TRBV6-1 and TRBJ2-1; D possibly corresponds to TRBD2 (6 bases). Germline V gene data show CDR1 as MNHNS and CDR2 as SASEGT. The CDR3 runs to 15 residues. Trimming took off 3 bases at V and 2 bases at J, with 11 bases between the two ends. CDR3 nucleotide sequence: TGTGCCAGCAGTGATCGGGACTTGACCTACAATGAGCAGTTCTTC. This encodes CASSDRDLTYNEQFF.

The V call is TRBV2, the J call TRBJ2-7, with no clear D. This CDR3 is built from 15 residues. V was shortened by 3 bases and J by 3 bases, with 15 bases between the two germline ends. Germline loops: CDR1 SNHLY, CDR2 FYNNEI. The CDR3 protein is CASSDPSLSSYEQYF. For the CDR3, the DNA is TGTGCCAGCAGTGACCCTTCCTTGTCGAGCTACGAGCAGTACTTC.

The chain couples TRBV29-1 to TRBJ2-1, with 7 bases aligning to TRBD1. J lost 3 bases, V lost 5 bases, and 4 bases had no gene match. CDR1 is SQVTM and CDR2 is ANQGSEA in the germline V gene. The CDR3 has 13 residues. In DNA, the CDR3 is TGCAGCGTTCAAGGGGGCCACTACAATGAGCAGTTCTTC. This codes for CSVQGGHYNEQFF.

As DNA, the CDR3 is TGCGCCAGCAGCCACAATCCGGGACAGGGGGCCTATAGCAATCAGCCCCAGCATTTT. Translating gives CASSHNPGQGAYSNQPQHF. The V call is TRBV4-1, the J call TRBJ1-5; TRBD1 matches 12 bases. The junction had 9 bases not matched to a gene; V was cut back by 3 bases and J by 0 bases. This CDR3 region has 19 residues. CDR1 and CDR2 from the germline V gene are MGHRA and YSYEKL.

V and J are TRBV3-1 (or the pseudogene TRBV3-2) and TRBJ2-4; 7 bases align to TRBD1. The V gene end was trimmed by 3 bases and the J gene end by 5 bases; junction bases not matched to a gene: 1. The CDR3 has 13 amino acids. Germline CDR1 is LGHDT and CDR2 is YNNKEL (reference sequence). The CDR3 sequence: CASSHGTENIQYF. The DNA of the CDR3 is TGTGCCAGCAGCCATGGGACAGAAAACATTCAGTACTTC.

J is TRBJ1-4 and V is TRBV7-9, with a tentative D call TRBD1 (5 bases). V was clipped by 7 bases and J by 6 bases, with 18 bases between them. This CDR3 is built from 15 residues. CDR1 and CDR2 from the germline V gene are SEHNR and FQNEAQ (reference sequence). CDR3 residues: CASTEGGAGYEKLFF. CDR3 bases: TGTGCCAGCACCGAAGGCGGGGCGGGGTATGAAAAACTGTTTTTT.

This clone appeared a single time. CDR3 coding DNA: TGTGCCAGCAGCCAAGACCCCCTAGCGGGGGGGAACACCGGGGAGCTGTTTTTT. Translation: CASSQDPLAGGNTGELFF. The chain uses TRBV3-1 (or the pseudogene TRBV3-2) and TRBJ2-2, with 11 bases fitting TRBD2. V lost 0 bases, J lost 1 base, and 4 bases stayed unmatched. Germline values: CDR1 LGHDT, CDR2 YNNKEL (reference sequence). CDR3 length equals 18 residues.

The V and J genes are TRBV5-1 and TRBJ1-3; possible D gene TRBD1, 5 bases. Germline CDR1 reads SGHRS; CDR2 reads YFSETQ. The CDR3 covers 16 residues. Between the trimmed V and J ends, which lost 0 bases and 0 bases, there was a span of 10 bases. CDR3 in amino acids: CASSLGPQVSGNTIYF. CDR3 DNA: TGCGCCAGCAGCTTGGGGCCACAGGTCTCTGGAAACACCATATATTTT. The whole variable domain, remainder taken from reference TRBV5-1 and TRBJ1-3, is KAGVTQTPRYLIKTRGQQVTLSCSPISGHRSVSWYQQTPGQGLQFLFEYFSETQRNKGNFPGRFSGRQFSNSRSEMNVSTLELGDSALYLCASSLGPQVSGNTIYFGEGSWLTVV.

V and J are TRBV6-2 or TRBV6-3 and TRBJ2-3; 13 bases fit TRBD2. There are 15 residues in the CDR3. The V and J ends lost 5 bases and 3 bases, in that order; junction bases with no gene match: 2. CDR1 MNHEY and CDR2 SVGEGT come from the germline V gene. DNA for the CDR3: TGTGCCAGCAGTGGACTAGCGGGAGCGACAGATACGCAGTATTTT. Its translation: CASSGLAGATDTQYF.

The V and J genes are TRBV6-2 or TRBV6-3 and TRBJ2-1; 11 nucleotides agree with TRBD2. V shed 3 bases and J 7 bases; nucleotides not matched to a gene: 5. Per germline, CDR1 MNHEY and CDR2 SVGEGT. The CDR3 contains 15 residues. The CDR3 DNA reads TGTGCCAGCAGTTATCTAGCGGGGGGCCGGAATGAGCAGTTCTTC. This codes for CASSYLAGGRNEQFF.

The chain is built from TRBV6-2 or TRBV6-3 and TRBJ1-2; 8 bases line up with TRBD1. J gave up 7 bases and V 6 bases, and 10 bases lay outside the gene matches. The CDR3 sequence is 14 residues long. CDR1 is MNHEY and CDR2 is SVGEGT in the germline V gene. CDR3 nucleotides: TGTGCCAGCAGCCGGACAGGGACGGTAGCTGGCTACACCTTC. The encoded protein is CASSRTGTVAGYTF.

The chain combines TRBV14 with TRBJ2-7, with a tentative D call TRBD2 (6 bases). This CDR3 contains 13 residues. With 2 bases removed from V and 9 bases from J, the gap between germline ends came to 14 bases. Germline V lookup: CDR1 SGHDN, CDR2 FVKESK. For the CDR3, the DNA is TGTGCCAGCAGCCAAATATTAGCGGCGCGGCAGTACTTC. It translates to CASSQILAARQYF.

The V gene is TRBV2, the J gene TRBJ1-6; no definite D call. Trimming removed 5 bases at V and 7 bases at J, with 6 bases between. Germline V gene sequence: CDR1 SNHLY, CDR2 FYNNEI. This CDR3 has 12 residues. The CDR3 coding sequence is TGTGCCAGCAGTAAACACAATTCACCCCTCCACTTT. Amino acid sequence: CASSKHNSPLHF.

CDR3 in amino acids: CASSQESGFNTEAFF. The CDR3 region has the DNA TGCGCCAGCAGCCAAGAAAGCGGATTTAACACTGAAGCTTTCTTT. The chain joins TRBV4-3 to TRBJ1-1; D gene uncertain. With 0 bases removed from V and 2 bases from J, the gap between germline ends came to 10 bases. CDR3 length: 15 amino acids. Germline V gives CDR1 LGHNA, CDR2 YSLEER.

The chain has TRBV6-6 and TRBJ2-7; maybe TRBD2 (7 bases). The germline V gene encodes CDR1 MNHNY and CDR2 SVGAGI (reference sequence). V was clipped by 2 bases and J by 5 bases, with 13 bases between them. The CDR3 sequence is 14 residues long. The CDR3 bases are TGTGCCAGCAGTTACGGGGGGGCGCACAACGAGCAGTACTTC. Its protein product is CASSYGGAHNEQYF.

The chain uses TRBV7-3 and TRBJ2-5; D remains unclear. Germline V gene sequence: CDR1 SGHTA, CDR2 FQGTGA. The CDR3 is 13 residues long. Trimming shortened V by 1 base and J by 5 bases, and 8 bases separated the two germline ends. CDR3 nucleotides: TGTGCCAGCAGCTTAAAGACCGGGGAGACCCAGTACTTC. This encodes CASSLKTGETQYF.

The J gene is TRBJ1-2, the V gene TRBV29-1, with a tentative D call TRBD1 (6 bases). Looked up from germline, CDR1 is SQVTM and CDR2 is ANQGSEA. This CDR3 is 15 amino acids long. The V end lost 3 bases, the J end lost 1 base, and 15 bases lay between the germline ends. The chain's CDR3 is CSVEQRDTYNYGYTF. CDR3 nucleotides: TGCAGCGTTGAGCAACGGGACACCTATAACTATGGCTACACCTTC.

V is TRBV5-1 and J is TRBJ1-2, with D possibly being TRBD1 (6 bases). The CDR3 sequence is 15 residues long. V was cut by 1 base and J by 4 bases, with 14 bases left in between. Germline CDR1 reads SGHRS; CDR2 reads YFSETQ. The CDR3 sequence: CASSLSGDSTYGYTF. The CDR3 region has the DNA TGCGCCAGCAGCTTGTCAGGGGATTCTACCTATGGCTACACCTTC.

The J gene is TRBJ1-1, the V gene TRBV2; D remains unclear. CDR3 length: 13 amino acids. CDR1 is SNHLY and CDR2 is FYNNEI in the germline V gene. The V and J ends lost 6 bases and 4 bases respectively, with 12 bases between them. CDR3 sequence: CASRRREGTEAFF. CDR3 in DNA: TGTGCCAGCAGGAGGCGGGAGGGCACTGAAGCTTTCTTT.

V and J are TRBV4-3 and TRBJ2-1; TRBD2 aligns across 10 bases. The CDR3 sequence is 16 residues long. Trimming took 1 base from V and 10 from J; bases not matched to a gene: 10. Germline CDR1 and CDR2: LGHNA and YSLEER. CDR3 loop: CASSQARTSGVGEQFF. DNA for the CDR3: TGCGCCAGCAGCCAAGCACGGACTAGCGGAGTCGGGGAGCAGTTCTTC.

CDR3 loop: CASGGVSYNEQFF. Here the CDR3 DNA reads TGCGCCAGCGGAGGGGTTTCCTACAATGAGCAGTTCTTC. This rearrangement joins TRBV5-1 to TRBJ2-1, with D tentatively TRBD2 (6 bases). V lost 7 bases to trimming and J lost 1 base, with 9 bases between them. The CDR3 length is 13 residues. Germline lookup yields CDR1 SGHRS and CDR2 YFSETQ.

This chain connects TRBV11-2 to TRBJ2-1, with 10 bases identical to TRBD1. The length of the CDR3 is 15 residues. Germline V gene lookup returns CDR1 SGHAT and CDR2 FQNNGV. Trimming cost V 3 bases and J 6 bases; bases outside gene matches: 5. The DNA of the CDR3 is TGTGCCAGCAGCTTGGACAGGGGGATGGTCAATGAGCAGTTCTTC. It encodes CASSLDRGMVNEQFF.

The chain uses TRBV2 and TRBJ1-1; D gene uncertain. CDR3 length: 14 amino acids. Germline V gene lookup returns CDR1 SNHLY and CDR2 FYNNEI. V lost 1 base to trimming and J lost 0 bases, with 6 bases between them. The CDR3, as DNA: TGTGCCAGCAGTGAAGGGCAGATGAACACTGAAGCTTTCTTT. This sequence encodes CASSEGQMNTEAFF.